The 25 T cell receptor beta chains given below trace back to one sample, sequenced in a study of T cells in localized non-small cell lung cancer (dated by TCRdb to 2019 to 2021). Libraries came from the immunoSEQ multiplex PCR assay. Sourced from immuneACCESS, this table was stored by TCRdb with only in-frame sequences that have V and J called. A share of the clones is absent; for the studies checked, an unresolved V gene accounts for under half, and the remainder has no known explanation. This sample lists just over 1,400 clones; around a third were detected once. 15% of the sample belongs to the ten largest clones. Sequenced material: normal lung tissue next to the tumor, taken before any cancer treatment. Receptors were obtained from a female donor aged 60 or older with stage I lung adenocarcinoma.

This chain links TRBV19 with TRBJ2-1; 8 bases align to TRBD2. In germline, CDR1 is LNHDA, CDR2 SQIVND (reference sequence). This CDR3 spans 16 amino acids. V shed 0 bases, J shed 7 bases, and the junction held 8 bases outside the gene matches. CDR3 in amino acids: CASSIDLRGGLNEQFF. The CDR3, as DNA: TGTGCCAGTAGTATAGATCTACGGGGGGGCCTGAATGAGCAGTTCTTC.

The chain links TRBV11-3 to TRBJ2-1; 10 bases align to TRBD2. In germline, CDR1 is SGHNT, CDR2 YENEEA. The CDR3 length is 15 residues. V dropped 5 bases and J dropped 4; count of bases not matched to a gene: 5. Here the CDR3 reads CASSPSGGLYNEQFF. The CDR3 DNA follows: TGTGCCAGCAGCCCTAGCGGGGGACTATACAATGAGCAGTTCTTC.

This rearrangement joins TRBV4-1 to TRBJ2-1, with TRBD1 matching 8 bases. CDR3 size: 15 residues. Germline loops: CDR1 MGHRA, CDR2 YSYEKL. The junction had 3 bases not matched to a gene; V was cut back by 0 bases and J by 5 bases. CDR3 amino acids: CASSQDRGPNNEQFF. The CDR3 bases are TGCGCCAGCAGCCAAGACAGGGGGCCAAACAATGAGCAGTTCTTC.

The J gene is TRBJ1-3, the V gene TRBV6-8, with a weak D call TRBD1 (5 bases). The CDR3 contains 14 residues. Trimming shortened V by 6 bases and J by 4 bases, and 13 bases separated the two germline ends. CDR1 is MNHGY, CDR2 SAAAGT, per germline. CDR3 coding DNA: TGTGCCAGCAGCCCCAGGGAGACAGGAAACACCATATATTTT. It encodes CASSPRETGNTIYF.

The genes are TRBV5-1 and TRBJ1-5; TRBD1 agrees at 10 bases. V trimming: 5 bases; J trimming: 9 bases; junction bases outside the gene matches: 8. Germline lookup yields CDR1 SGHRS and CDR2 YFSETQ. There are 14 residues in the CDR3. CDR3 coding DNA: TGCGCCAGCAGACCGGGGACAGGGGAAGCGCCCCAGCATTTT. Translated, it gives CASRPGTGEAPQHF.

This chain joins TRBV6-8 and TRBJ1-2, with 9 bases matching TRBD1. Germline CDR1 reads MNHGY; CDR2 reads SAAAGT. The CDR3 length is 14 residues. V was pared by 0 bases and J by 7 bases, with 3 bases of the junction left unmatched. The CDR3, as DNA: TGTGCCAGCAGTTACTCACAGGGGGCCGGTGGCTACACCTTC. It codes for CASSYSQGAGGYTF.

The chain employs TRBV11-3 and TRBJ2-5, with a tentative D call TRBD2 (6 bases). Germline V gene data show CDR1 as SGHNT and CDR2 as YENEEA. V shed 2 bases and J shed 2 bases, with 15 bases lying between them. This CDR3 region has 16 residues. The CDR3 reads CASSLIPMRGQETQYF. The CDR3 bases are TGTGCCAGCAGCTTAATTCCAATGCGGGGTCAAGAGACCCAGTACTTC.

In its sample, this clone was seen once. The chain links TRBV19 to TRBJ1-1; D remains unclear. CDR1 and CDR2 (germline): LNHDA, SQIVND (reference sequence). The V and J ends lost 3 bases and 1 base respectively, with 9 bases between them. This CDR3 region has 14 residues. In nucleotides, the CDR3 is TGTGCCAGTAGTATTACGGGGAAGAACACTGAAGCTTTCTTT. Translating it yields CASSITGKNTEAFF.

This clone was seen a few times. Here the CDR3 reads CASSPRLADSYNEQFF. CDR3 sequence (DNA): TGTGCCAGCAGCCCCCGGTTAGCGGACTCCTACAATGAGCAGTTCTTC. The chain has TRBV11-3 and TRBJ2-1; possible D gene TRBD2, 6 bases. The CDR3 loop spans 16 amino acids. Trimming shortened V by 5 bases and J by 0 bases, and 14 bases separated the two germline ends. Germline-derived CDR1 and CDR2 are SGHNT and YENEEA.

The rearrangement joins TRBV11-3 to TRBJ1-2; D is unclear. CDR3 size: 14 residues. Germline V CDR1 and CDR2: SGHNT, YENEEA. With 3 bases removed from V and 4 bases from J, the gap between germline ends came to 12 bases. The CDR3, as DNA: TGTGCCAGCAGCTTGGAACCCGGGATCTATGGCTACACCTTC. Amino acids: CASSLEPGIYGYTF.

Relative to its sample, this clone is hyperexpanded (1% or more). V and J are TRBV19 and TRBJ1-3; D call uncertain. The V and J ends lost 0 bases and 0 bases respectively, with 9 bases between them. Germline-derived CDR1 and CDR2 are LNHDA and SQIVND (reference sequence). The CDR3 covers 16 residues. The CDR3 loop is CASSIDHSSSGNTIYF. In DNA form, the CDR3 reads TGTGCCAGTAGTATAGATCACAGTTCCTCTGGAAACACCATATATTTT.

J is TRBJ2-5 and V is TRBV5-1; possibly TRBD1 or TRBD2 for D (5 bases each). V lost 0 bases, J lost 1 base, and 16 bases lay in between. CDR1 and CDR2 (germline): SGHRS, YFSETQ. The CDR3 length is 17 residues. The CDR3 loop reads CASSLAVSTGAQETQYF. DNA of the CDR3: TGCGCCAGCAGCTTGGCCGTATCCACCGGGGCCCAAGAGACCCAGTACTTC.

This clone is medium-sized (0.01 to 0.1%). This sequence joins TRBV6-8 and TRBJ1-6; TRBD1 might be the D (5 bases). The ends were cut back, 7 bases at V and 9 bases at J, with 22 bases in the middle. The CDR3 runs 16 residues. Per the germline V gene, CDR1 is MNHGY and CDR2 is SAAAGT. The CDR3 loop reads CASIVNGGEYRSPLHF. CDR3 bases: TGTGCCAGCATAGTAAATGGAGGGGAGTATCGTTCACCCCTCCACTTT.

The J gene is TRBJ1-3, the V gene TRBV19; a possible D gene is TRBD1 (6 bases). Per germline, CDR1 LNHDA and CDR2 SQIVND (reference sequence). Trimming removed 5 bases from V and 0 bases from J, with 11 bases in between. CDR3 size: 15 residues. The CDR3 loop reads CASSPDSSSGNTIYF. CDR3 sequence (DNA): TGTGCCAGTAGTCCGGACAGCAGCTCTGGAAACACCATATATTTT. Full variable domain (missing parts from reference TRBV19 and TRBJ1-3): DGGITQSPKYLFRKEGQNVTLSCEQNLNHDAMYWYRQDPGQGLRLIYYSQIVNDFQKGDIAEGYSVSREKKESFPLTVTSAQKNPTAFYLCASSPDSSSGNTIYFGEGSWLTVV.

This chain links TRBV14 with TRBJ1-1; TRBD1 matches at 8 bases. V shed 7 bases, J shed 3 bases, and the junction held 10 bases outside the gene matches. Germline V gene sequence: CDR1 SGHDN, CDR2 FVKESK. This CDR3 contains 15 residues. The CDR3 loop reads CASTHTGGRDTEAFF. The CDR3 nucleotides are TGTGCCAGCACCCATACAGGGGGGCGGGACACTGAAGCTTTCTTT. Filled out from reference TRBV14 and TRBJ1-1, the complete variable domain reads EAGVTQFPSHSVIEKGQTVTLRCDPISGHDNLYWYRRVMGKEIKFLLHFVKESKQDESGMPNNRFLAERTGGTYSTLKVQPAELEDSGVYFCASTHTGGRDTEAFFGQGTRLTVV.

The chain carries TRBV16 and TRBJ1-6; 11 positions match TRBD1. CDR1 and CDR2 (germline): KGHSY, FQNENV. V was clipped by 0 bases and J by 10 bases; unmatched bases: 2. The CDR3 covers 15 residues. The CDR3 DNA reads as TGTGCCAGCAGCCAATCGGGACAGGGGGAGTCACCCCTCCACTTT. It specifies CASSQSGQGESPLHF.

This sequence joins TRBV6-8 and TRBJ2-2, with D possibly being TRBD1 or TRBD2 (5 bases each). Trimming left V 5 bases short and J 5 bases short, with 18 bases between. Germline assignment: CDR1 MNHGY and CDR2 SAAAGT. The CDR3 sequence is 16 residues long. CDR3 in DNA: TGTGCCAGCAGTCAAACCGGGGCGCCAGGGACCGGGGAGCTGTTTTTT. As protein: CASSQTGAPGTGELFF.

The chain employs TRBV15 and TRBJ2-1; D is perhaps TRBD2 (5 bases). The V gene lost 2 bases and the J gene lost 2 bases, with 13 bases spanning the gap. CDR3 length: 16 amino acids. CDR1 and CDR2 (germline): LNHNV, YYDKDF (reference sequence). The CDR3 DNA reads as TGTGCCACCAGCAGACCAACCGCTAGCCCCTACAATGAGCAGTTCTTC. Translating it yields CATSRPTASPYNEQFF.

By frequency in the sample, this clone is large (0.1 to 1%). As DNA, the CDR3 is TGTGCCTCGGGGACGGGGGGCTCCTACGAGCAGTACGTC. Translating it yields CASGTGGSYEQYV. V and J are TRBV28 and TRBJ2-7, with 7 bases aligning to TRBD2. The V and J ends lost 11 bases and 0 bases, in that order; junction bases with no gene match: 7. Looked up from germline, CDR1 is MDHEN and CDR2 is SYDVKM. This CDR3 has 13 residues.

V gene TRBV6-8 combines with J gene TRBJ1-2; D might be TRBD1 (6 bases). CDR3 length equals 19 residues. Germline CDR1 MNHGY, CDR2 SAAAGT. V gave up 0 bases and J gave up 4 bases, with 24 bases separating them. CDR3 in amino acids: CASSYSFRGAEFMGYGYTF. The DNA for the CDR3 is TGTGCCAGCAGTTACTCCTTCCGGGGGGCCGAATTTATGGGCTATGGCTACACCTTC.

This clone occurred a few times. The rearrangement links TRBV6-8 to TRBJ2-7; D possibly uses TRBD1 or TRBD2 (5 bases each). CDR3 size: 12 residues. From germline, CDR1 is MNHGY and CDR2 SAAAGT. V dropped 7 bases and J dropped 3 bases, with 10 bases sitting between them. CDR3 region: CASKRDGYEQYF. CDR3 DNA sequence: TGTGCCAGCAAAAGGGACGGCTACGAGCAGTACTTC.

The V call is TRBV19, the J call TRBJ2-2; a possible D gene is TRBD1 (6 bases). V dropped 7 bases and J dropped 0 bases, with 15 bases sitting between them. The CDR3 is 16 residues long. Germline loops: CDR1 LNHDA, CDR2 SQIVND (reference sequence). Here the CDR3 reads CASTSGATTNTGELFF. Here the CDR3 DNA reads TGTGCCAGTACATCAGGGGCCACAACGAACACCGGGGAGCTGTTTTTT.

The chain uses TRBV28 and TRBJ1-1, with D possibly matching TRBD1 (5 bases). The germline gives CDR1 MDHEN, CDR2 SYDVKM. Trimming removed 3 bases at V and 0 bases at J, with 11 bases between. The CDR3 spans 15 residues. CDR3 DNA: TGTGCCAGCAGTTTCCCGGGACGGATGAACACTGAAGCTTTCTTT. Protein: CASSFPGRMNTEAFF.

The chain combines TRBV11-3 with TRBJ1-5; maybe TRBD1 (6 bases). The CDR3 runs to 16 residues. The ends were cut back, 5 bases at V and 4 bases at J, with 18 bases in the middle. The germline V gene encodes CDR1 SGHNT and CDR2 YENEEA. CDR3 DNA: TGTGCCAGCAGCCGCTCAGGGGTGAACAGAAATCAGCCCCAGCATTTT. Its protein is CASSRSGVNRNQPQHF.

The CDR3 sequence: CATSRDYQGDSSYNEQFF. The CDR3 DNA reads TGTGCCACCAGCAGAGATTACCAGGGGGACAGCTCCTACAATGAGCAGTTCTTC. The chain couples TRBV15 to TRBJ2-1; 7 bases line up with TRBD1. Germline V gene data show CDR1 as LNHNV and CDR2 as YYDKDF (reference sequence). With 0 bases clipped from V and 0 bases from J, the junction kept 8 bases outside the gene matches. This CDR3 has 18 residues.